Listed here are 27 T cell receptor beta chains from one sample, sequenced in a study of blood T cell repertoires in COVID-19. Here immunoSEQ multiplex PCR was the method, and the copy in TCRdb shows in-frame clones only, minus some. There are some 160,000 clones in the sample; 70% to 90% occur only once, and less than 3% lies in the top ten. The material sequenced was peripheral blood. All receptors come from a man between 60 and 75 years old with acute or convalescent COVID-19.

The V and J genes are TRBV5-1 and TRBJ1-6; the D gene is possibly TRBD1 (6 bases). Per germline, CDR1 SGHRS and CDR2 YFSETQ. This CDR3 region has 17 residues. Between the trimmed V and J ends, which lost 4 bases and 7 bases, there was a span of 21 bases. The CDR3 sequence is CASSVQGNGGSNSPLHF. As DNA, the CDR3 is TGCGCCAGCAGCGTACAGGGTAATGGAGGATCGAATTCACCCCTCCACTTT.

The chain links TRBV11-2 to TRBJ2-1, with 15 bases fitting TRBD2. In germline, CDR1 is SGHAT, CDR2 FQNNGV. There are 16 residues in the CDR3. Trimming cost V 5 bases and J 10 bases; bases outside gene matches: 9. CDR3 bases: TGTGCCAGCAGCCCAAGGGGACTAGCGGGGGGATGGGAGCAGTTCTTC. Residues: CASSPRGLAGGWEQFF.

The chain joins TRBV12-5 to TRBJ1-2; D is possibly TRBD1 (5 bases). Germline values: CDR1 LGHNT, CDR2 FRNRAP. V lost 8 bases, J lost 4 bases, and 11 bases lay in between. The CDR3 is 12 residues long. CDR3 bases: TGTGCTAGTCGCGGGGGAGCCTATGGCTACACCTTC. This translates into CASRGGAYGYTF.

The rearrangement uses TRBV7-2 and TRBJ1-1; unclear D gene. V lost 4 bases and J lost 2, with 14 bases in between. The germline gives CDR1 SGHTA, CDR2 FQGNSA. This CDR3 comprises 15 residues. CDR3: CASSSGSTHNTEAFF. CDR3 in DNA: TGTGCCAGCAGCTCGGGATCGACTCATAACACTGAAGCTTTCTTT.

The rearrangement joins TRBV5-8 to TRBJ2-1, with TRBD2 matching 7 bases. This CDR3 contains 17 residues. With V trimmed by 3 bases and J by 0 bases, 9 bases remained unmatched. Germline V gene data show CDR1 as SGHTS and CDR2 as YDEGEE. The CDR3 region has the DNA TGTGCCAGCAGCTACCACAAGGGCGGGAGCTCCTACAATGAGCAGTTCTTC. It yields the protein CASSYHKGGSSYNEQFF.

The rearrangement uses TRBV19 and TRBJ2-3; 11 bases are shared with TRBD2. V was pared by 9 bases and J by 2 bases, with 4 bases of the junction left unmatched. Germline V gene sequence: CDR1 LNHDA, CDR2 SQIVND (reference sequence). The CDR3 consists of 14 residues. The CDR3 DNA reads TGTGCCAGCTTAGCGGGGGGGCCCACAGATACGCAGTATTTT. It encodes CASLAGGPTDTQYF.

The V call is TRBV18, the J call TRBJ1-2; a possible D gene is TRBD1 (5 bases). CDR3 length: 18 residues. V lost 3 bases and J lost 2, with 22 bases in between. Germline CDR1 reads KGHSH; CDR2 reads LQKENI. CDR3 protein: CASSPVLQLGGENYGYTF. The CDR3 nucleotides read TGTGCCAGCTCACCTGTACTCCAACTGGGGGGAGAGAACTATGGCTACACCTTC.

This rearrangement joins TRBV12-3 or TRBV12-4 to TRBJ1-2; TRBD1 is a possible D gene (5 bases). V lost 5 bases and J lost 4, with 8 bases in between. There are 12 residues in the CDR3. The CDR3 sequence is CASSTGTYGYTF. CDR3 sequence (DNA): TGTGCCAGCAGTACAGGTACCTATGGCTACACCTTC.

V gene TRBV6-5 combines with J gene TRBJ2-1, with 7 bases aligning to TRBD1. The CDR3 loop spans 15 amino acids. Germline CDR1 reads MNHEY; CDR2 reads SVGAGI. Losses at the gene ends were 5 bases for V and 3 bases for J; bases not matched to a gene: 7. Here the CDR3 DNA reads TGTGCCAGCAGTCCCACAGGGGCGTTCTACAATGAGCAGTTCTTC. It codes for CASSPTGAFYNEQFF.

This clone appeared once. The genes are TRBV5-8 and TRBJ1-4, with TRBD1 matching 7 bases. V lost 1 base to trimming and J lost 8 bases; unmatched junction nucleotides: 11. The V gene's germline CDR1 is SGHTS and CDR2 YDEGEE. This CDR3 comprises 16 residues. The CDR3 region has the DNA TGTGCCAGCAGCTTGTTCTCGATAGGGGGCTTGGAAAAACTGTTTTTT. It translates to CASSLFSIGGLEKLFF.

The chain has TRBV6-5 and TRBJ2-7; D unresolved. The CDR3 consists of 13 residues. Germline assignment: CDR1 MNHEY and CDR2 SVGAGI. With 2 bases removed from V and 0 bases from J, the gap between germline ends came to 5 bases. CDR3 loop: CASSYANSYEQYF. The CDR3 region has the DNA TGTGCCAGCAGTTACGCTAACTCCTACGAGCAGTACTTC.

The chain carries TRBV11-2 and TRBJ2-7; 7 bases agree with TRBD1. Germline lookup yields CDR1 SGHAT and CDR2 FQNNGV. The V gene end was trimmed by 3 bases and the J gene end by 6 bases; junction bases not matched to a gene: 14. This CDR3 region has 16 residues. The CDR3, as DNA: TGTGCCAGCAGCTTGGGTGGACAGGTCCGCCGTCGCGAGCAGTACTTC. It translates to CASSLGGQVRRREQYF.

The rearrangement joins TRBV11-2 to TRBJ2-7; D is undetermined. The CDR3 contains 13 residues. Deletions cut 3 bases from V and 2 bases from J, with 8 bases between. From germline, CDR1 is SGHAT and CDR2 FQNNGV. CDR3 in DNA: TGTGCCAGCAGCTTGGGCTGGGCCTACGAGCAGTACTTC. Translated: CASSLGWAYEQYF.

The rearrangement links TRBV30 to TRBJ1-5, with D possibly TRBD1 on 6 matching bases. The CDR3 length is 14 residues. CDR1 is GTSNPN and CDR2 is SVGIG in the germline V gene (reference sequence). The V gene lost 1 base and the J gene lost 5 bases, with 12 bases spanning the gap. The CDR3 sequence: CAWSGGQGYQPQHF. CDR3 sequence (DNA): TGTGCCTGGAGTGGGGGGCAGGGATATCAGCCCCAGCATTTT.

This rearrangement joins TRBV3-1 (or the pseudogene TRBV3-2) to TRBJ2-7; 8 bases map to TRBD1. CDR1 is LGHDT and CDR2 is YNNKEL in the germline V gene (reference sequence). The V gene end was trimmed by 1 base and the J gene end by 2 bases; junction bases not matched to a gene: 4. CDR3 length: 15 amino acids. CDR3 residues: CASSQVRTGPYEQYF. The CDR3 DNA reads as TGTGCCAGCAGCCAAGTCAGGACAGGGCCCTACGAGCAGTACTTC.

V and J are TRBV5-1 and TRBJ1-5; perhaps TRBD1 as D (5 bases). This CDR3 contains 15 residues. CDR1 and CDR2 from the germline V gene are SGHRS and YFSETQ. The V gene lost 4 bases and the J gene lost 1 base, with 12 bases spanning the gap. CDR3 DNA sequence: TGCGCCAGCAGCAAAGGGGAGGCGAGCAATCAGCCCCAGCATTTT. It specifies CASSKGEASNQPQHF.

This CDR3 is CASSGESLSYNEQFF. In DNA, the CDR3 is TGTGCCAGCAGTGGGGAGAGCCTCTCCTACAATGAGCAGTTCTTC. V and J are TRBV6-6 and TRBJ2-1; D may be TRBD2 (5 bases). V dropped 5 bases and J dropped 0 bases, with 11 bases sitting between them. Germline loops: CDR1 MNHNY, CDR2 SVGAGI (reference sequence). This CDR3 has 15 amino acids.

CDR3 protein: CASSVAGDAAFF. For the CDR3, the DNA is TGTGCCAGCAGCGTAGCCGGGGATGCGGCTTTCTTT. The chain carries TRBV9 and TRBJ1-1, with D unresolved. Trimming took 0 bases from V and 11 from J, leaving 11 bases between them. The germline gives CDR1 SGDLS, CDR2 YYNGEE. CDR3 length equals 12 residues.

The V and J genes are TRBV9 and TRBJ1-2, with no clear D. CDR3 size: 12 residues. Germline lookup yields CDR1 SGDLS and CDR2 YYNGEE. Trimming left V 4 bases short and J 8 bases short, with 12 bases between. The DNA of the CDR3 is TGTGCCAGCAGCCCAGTGGCGGGAGGCTACACCTTC. Translated, it gives CASSPVAGGYTF.

This chain joins TRBV29-1 and TRBJ2-3, with D possibly matching TRBD1 (6 bases). Germline V gene sequence: CDR1 SQVTM, CDR2 ANQGSEA. This CDR3 has 13 amino acids. Trimming stripped 8 bases from V and 5 bases from J, with 17 bases between. The CDR3 DNA reads TGCAGCCTGGAACAGGGAAGGAGAGATACGCAGTATTTT. As protein: CSLEQGRRDTQYF.

J is TRBJ2-3 and V is TRBV5-1; weak D call: TRBD1 (6 bases). In germline, CDR1 is SGHRS, CDR2 YFSETQ. This CDR3 spans 16 amino acids. V lost 1 base and J lost 1, with 13 bases in between. The CDR3 region is CASSLRQALRTDTQYF. The CDR3 nucleotides are TGCGCCAGCAGCTTGCGACAGGCCTTACGCACAGATACGCAGTATTTT.

This rearrangement joins TRBV27 to TRBJ1-2; 9 bases match TRBD1. The V segment lost 5 bases and the J segment 2 bases; nucleotides outside the gene matches: 6. Germline V gives CDR1 MNHEY, CDR2 SMNVEV (reference sequence). The CDR3 loop spans 15 amino acids. CDR3: CASSPRDRVNYGYTF. CDR3 DNA sequence: TGTGCCAGCAGTCCCCGGGACAGGGTAAACTATGGCTACACCTTC.

The chain employs TRBV14 and TRBJ1-1; possible D gene TRBD1, 6 bases. This CDR3 has 18 residues. The V gene's germline CDR1 is SGHDN and CDR2 FVKESK. V was shortened by 1 base and J by 0 bases, with 18 bases between the two germline ends. The CDR3 bases are TGTGCCAGCAGCCAAGGGAATCAGGGGTTCGGGATGAACACTGAAGCTTTCTTT. It translates to CASSQGNQGFGMNTEAFF.

The chain carries TRBV2 and TRBJ2-7; 7 bases match TRBD1. The trim removed 11 bases at V and 7 bases at J, leaving 11 bases unmatched. The CDR3 loop spans 12 amino acids. Germline assignment: CDR1 SNHLY and CDR2 FYNNEI. CDR3 amino acids: CAGGIYRGEQYF. DNA of the CDR3: TGTGCCGGCGGAATTTACAGGGGTGAGCAGTACTTC.

This sequence joins TRBV30 and TRBJ1-4, with D possibly matching TRBD1 (5 bases). Germline assignment: CDR1 GTSNPN and CDR2 SVGIG (reference sequence). V lost 2 bases and J lost 5, with 12 bases in between. The length of the CDR3 is 14 residues. The CDR3 region is CAWSSSGGNEKLFF. The CDR3 DNA reads TGTGCCTGGAGTAGTTCGGGGGGGAATGAAAAACTGTTTTTT.

In this sample, this clone turned up once. This chain joins TRBV2 and TRBJ2-3; 10 bases fit TRBD2. The V segment lost 9 bases and the J segment 5 bases; nucleotides outside the gene matches: 5. The CDR3 has 13 residues. CDR1 and CDR2 from the germline V gene are SNHLY and FYNNEI. This chain's CDR3 is CASQRGGEDTQYF. The CDR3 bases are TGTGCCAGTCAGCGGGGGGGCGAAGATACGCAGTATTTT.

This chain connects TRBV6-5 to TRBJ2-2; D is undetermined. There are 16 residues in the CDR3. The V and J ends lost 0 bases and 0 bases respectively, with 8 bases between them. Germline V lookup: CDR1 MNHEY, CDR2 SVGAGI. The CDR3 coding sequence is TGTGCCAGCAGTTACTCCCGGGTTACGAACACCGGGGAGCTGTTTTTT. This sequence encodes CASSYSRVTNTGELFF.